Sequencing of this TCR beta chain was carried out in a study of T cells after yellow fever vaccination (dated by TCRdb to the late 2010s). Broadly, across the study: The SMART-Seq v4 Ultra Low Input RNA kit was used to prepare libraries from fractions with low cell numbers. To follow T-cell clones before and after both primary and booster YFV17D yellow fever vaccination, bulk TCR alpha and beta repertoires underwent longitudinal sequencing. Two healthy male donors, one aged 18 to 30 and one aged 30 to 40 years, made up the cohort. Blood was drawn at multiple timepoints before and after primary and secondary immunization, with bulk PBMC replicates and cell subsets isolated. Study-wide conclusions, independent of this receptor: Because abundant contaminating clonotypes from the bulk population could be contained in FACS-sorted repertoires, computational filtering was required. The secondary T-cell response was found to be weaker but faster than the primary response, with a peak reached on day 5 rather than on day 15. After the booster, most of the clones that had expanded following primary vaccination were detected again (almost 98% of CD4 and 85% to 90% of CD8), which suggests that memory was broadly maintained. Only two donors were included in the study, so the extent to which the findings can be generalized is limited. A small share of clonotypes occurred in both CD4 and CD8 compartments, likely arising from convergent recombination.

TCR cDNA was synthesized by 5'RACE template switching, through which a universal primer site and unique molecular identifiers were introduced. cDNA synthesis was primed from both the TCR alpha and TCR beta constant segments. Library amplification used two PCR steps, and the second PCR step added sample barcodes and sequencing adapters. Sequencing of libraries was done on Illumina HiSeq 2500 (2x100 bp) or NovaSeq (2x150 bp). The paper's processing steps were these. Demultiplexing of reads and collapsing into UMI consensus sequences were performed with MIGEC, and V(D)J alignment was carried out with MiXCR. Clonotypes responding to the vaccine were identified with edgeR on replicate PBMC samples, with the criteria of FDR below 0.01 and a log2 fold change above 5 up to day 15. Each bulk clonotype received a CD4 or CD8 identity based on whether the sequenced CD4 or CD8 repertoire contained that clonotype at higher abundance. TCRdb reworked the public reads: Q25 trimming with fastp, MiXCR clone assembly, productive beta chains retained. Here each entry gathers all rows of one CDR3 protein and keeps the most common genes and DNA. The V and J calls, along with clone size, are taken from TCRdb and not from the paper's own processing. A total of approximately 510,000 distinct CDR3 sequences appear in this sample, 20% to 25% of them only once. Of the sample, roughly a sixth is held by the ten largest clones.

Interpreted using the paper, the treatment or condition label stands for: live attenuated yellow fever vaccine strain. At each blood-draw timepoint, two biological replicates of bulk PBMCs were obtained. PBMCs were isolated from peripheral blood using a standard Ficoll-Paque protocol. RNA was extracted with TriZol from bulk PBMCs, CD4 and CD8 fractions, and dextramer-positive and dextramer-negative fractions. For this chain, trimming is 0 bases at the V end and 10 bases at the J end, and the number of junction bases without a gene match is 8. Taken from cysteine to phenylalanine, the CDR3 has 15 residues. The CDR3 DNA has 45 bases and is translated from base 1. CDR1 and CDR2 were assigned from the germline V gene as SGHRS and YFSETQ. In regard to this clonotype: Its antigen remains unidentified. The record has no base qualities; no much larger clone is one base away.

This material consisted of PBMCs, taken around 3 weeks after the first yellow fever vaccination. The sequence derives from a man younger than 35 who received the YFV17D yellow fever vaccine. The chain employs TRBV5-1 and TRBJ2-1, with 9 bases matching TRBD2. The CDR3 sequence is CASSLVASGVGEQFF. In nucleotide form, the sequence is TGCGCCAGCAGCTTGGTGGCTAGCGGGGTCGGAGAGCAGTTCTTC.